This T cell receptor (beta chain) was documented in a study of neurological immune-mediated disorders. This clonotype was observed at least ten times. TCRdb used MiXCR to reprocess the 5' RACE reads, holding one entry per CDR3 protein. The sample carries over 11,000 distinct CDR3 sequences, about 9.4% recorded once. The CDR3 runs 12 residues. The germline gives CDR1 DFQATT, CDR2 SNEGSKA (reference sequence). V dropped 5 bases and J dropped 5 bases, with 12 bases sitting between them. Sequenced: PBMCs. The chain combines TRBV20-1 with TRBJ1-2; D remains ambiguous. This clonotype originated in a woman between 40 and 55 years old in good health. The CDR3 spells CSAADGEYGYTF. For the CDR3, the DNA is TGCAGTGCTGCTGACGGGGAATATGGCTACACCTTC.